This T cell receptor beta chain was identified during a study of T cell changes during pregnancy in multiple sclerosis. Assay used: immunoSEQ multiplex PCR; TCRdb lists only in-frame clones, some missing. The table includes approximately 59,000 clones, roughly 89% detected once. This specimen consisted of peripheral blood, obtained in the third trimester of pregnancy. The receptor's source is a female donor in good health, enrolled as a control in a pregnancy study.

The CDR3: CASSPRTTGPNTEAFF. In nucleotides, the CDR3 is TGTGCCAGCAGCCCCCGAACGACAGGTCCAAACACTGAAGCTTTCTTT. The chain is built from TRBV7-6 and TRBJ1-1; possible D gene TRBD1, 6 bases. The V end was cut by 5 bases, the J end by 2 bases, with 18 bases between. The germline CDR1 and CDR2 sequences are SGHVS and FNYEAQ. This CDR3 has 16 amino acids.